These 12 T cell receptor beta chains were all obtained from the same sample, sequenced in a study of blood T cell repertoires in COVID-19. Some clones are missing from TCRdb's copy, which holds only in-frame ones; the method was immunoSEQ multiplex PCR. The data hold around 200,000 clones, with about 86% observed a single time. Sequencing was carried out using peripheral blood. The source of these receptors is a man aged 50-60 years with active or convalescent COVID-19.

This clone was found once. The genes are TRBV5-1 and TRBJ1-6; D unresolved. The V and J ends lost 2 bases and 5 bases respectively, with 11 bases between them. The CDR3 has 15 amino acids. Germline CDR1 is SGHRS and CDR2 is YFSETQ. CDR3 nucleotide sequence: TGCGCCAGCAGCTTTGATCCCAGAAATAATTCACCCCTCCACTTT. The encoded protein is CASSFDPRNNSPLHF.

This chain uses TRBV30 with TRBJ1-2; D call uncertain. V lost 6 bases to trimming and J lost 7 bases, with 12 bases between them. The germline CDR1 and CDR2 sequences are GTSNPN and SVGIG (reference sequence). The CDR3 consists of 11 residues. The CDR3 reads CACRPRGGYTF. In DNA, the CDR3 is TGTGCCTGCCGGCCCCGGGGTGGCTACACCTTC.

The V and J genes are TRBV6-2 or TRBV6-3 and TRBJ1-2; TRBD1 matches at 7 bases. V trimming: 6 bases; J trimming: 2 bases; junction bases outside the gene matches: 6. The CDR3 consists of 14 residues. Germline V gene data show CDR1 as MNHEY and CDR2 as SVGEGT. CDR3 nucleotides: TGTGCCAGCAGCCGACAGGGAGTCAACTATGGCTACACCTTC. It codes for CASSRQGVNYGYTF.

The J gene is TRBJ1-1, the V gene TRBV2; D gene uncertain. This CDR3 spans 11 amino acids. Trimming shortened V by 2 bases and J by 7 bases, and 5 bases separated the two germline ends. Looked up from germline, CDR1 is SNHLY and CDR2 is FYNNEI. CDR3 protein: CASSEQFEAFF. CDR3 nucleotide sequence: TGTGCCAGCAGTGAACAGTTTGAAGCTTTCTTT.

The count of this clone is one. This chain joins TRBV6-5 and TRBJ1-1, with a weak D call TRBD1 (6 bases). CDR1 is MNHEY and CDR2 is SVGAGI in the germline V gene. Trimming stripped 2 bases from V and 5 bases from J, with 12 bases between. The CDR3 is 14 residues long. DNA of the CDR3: TGTGCCAGCAGTTACGTAGGGGGTGGGACTGAAGCTTTCTTT. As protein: CASSYVGGGTEAFF.

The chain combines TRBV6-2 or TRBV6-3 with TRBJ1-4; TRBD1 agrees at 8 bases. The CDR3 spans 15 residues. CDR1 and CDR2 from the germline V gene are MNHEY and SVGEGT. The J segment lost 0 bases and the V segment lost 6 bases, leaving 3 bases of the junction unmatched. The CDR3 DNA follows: TGTGCCAGCAGCCCGGACAGGGCAACTAATGAAAAACTGTTTTTT. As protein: CASSPDRATNEKLFF.

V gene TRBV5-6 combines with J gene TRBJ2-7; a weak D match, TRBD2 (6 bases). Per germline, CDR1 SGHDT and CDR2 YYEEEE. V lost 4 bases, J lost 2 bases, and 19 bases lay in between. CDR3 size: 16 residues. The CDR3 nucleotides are TGTGCCAGCAGCCAATCCGACCGGGGGACCCCCTACGAGCAGTACTTC. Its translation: CASSQSDRGTPYEQYF. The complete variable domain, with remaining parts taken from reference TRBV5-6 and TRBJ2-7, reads DAGVTQSPTHLIKTRGQQVTLRCSPKSGHDTVSWYQQALGQGPQFIFQYYEEEERQRGNFPDRFSGHQFPNYSSELNVNALLLGDSALYLCASSQSDRGTPYEQYFGPGTRLTVT.

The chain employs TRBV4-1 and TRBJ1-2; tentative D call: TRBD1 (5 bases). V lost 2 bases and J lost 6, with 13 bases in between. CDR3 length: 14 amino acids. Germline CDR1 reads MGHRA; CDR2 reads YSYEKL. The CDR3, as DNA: TGCGCCAGCAGCCAACGGTCCAGGGCGGATGGCTACACCTTC. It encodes CASSQRSRADGYTF.

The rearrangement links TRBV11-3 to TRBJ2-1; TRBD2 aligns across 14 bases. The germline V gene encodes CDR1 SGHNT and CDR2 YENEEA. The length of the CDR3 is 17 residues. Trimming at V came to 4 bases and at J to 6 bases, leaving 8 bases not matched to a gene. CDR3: CASSSSGLAGGGNEQFF. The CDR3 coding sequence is TGTGCCAGCAGCTCTTCCGGACTAGCGGGAGGTGGCAATGAGCAGTTCTTC.

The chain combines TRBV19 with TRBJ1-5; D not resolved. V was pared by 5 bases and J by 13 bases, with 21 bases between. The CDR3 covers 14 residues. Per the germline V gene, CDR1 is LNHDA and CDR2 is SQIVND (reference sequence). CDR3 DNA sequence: TGTGCCAGTAGTGTCGGGATCCCCCCCCGACGGCAGCATTTT. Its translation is CASSVGIPPRRQHF.

The CDR3 DNA reads as TGTGCCAGTAGTATATATGGGAGGGCTAGCGGCAGGTGGGGGTACAATGAGCAGTTCTTC. It encodes CASSIYGRASGRWGYNEQFF. The chain is built from TRBV19 and TRBJ2-1; 7 positions agree with TRBD2. The CDR3 loop spans 20 amino acids. Germline lookup yields CDR1 LNHDA and CDR2 SQIVND (reference sequence). V was clipped by 2 bases and J by 4 bases; unmatched bases: 20.

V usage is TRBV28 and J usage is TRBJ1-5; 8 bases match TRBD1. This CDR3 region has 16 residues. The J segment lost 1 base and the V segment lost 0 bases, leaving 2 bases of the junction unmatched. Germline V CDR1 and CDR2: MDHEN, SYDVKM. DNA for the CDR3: TGTGCCAGCAGTTTATGGGGGACAGGAAGCAATCAGCCCCAGCATTTT. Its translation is CASSLWGTGSNQPQHF.